The 29 T cell receptor beta chains below all came from one sample that was sequenced in a study of Ad26.COV2.S vaccination and SARS-CoV-2 variants. Here immunoSEQ multiplex PCR was the method, and the copy in TCRdb shows in-frame clones only, minus some. Seen here are 200,000 to 250,000 clones, roughly 90% observed once, and the top ten hold around 11%. Regarding treatment: some 19 received Ad26.COV2.S at low or high dose, single or two shots; about 5 received placebo; per-sample allocation not given. Sampling was performed 63 days after the first vaccine or placebo injection. Sequencing was performed on peripheral blood, taken in a trial of Ad26.COV2.S vaccine versus placebo. These receptors all come from a person between 18 and 60 years old who received the Ad26.COV2.S COVID-19 vaccine or a placebo.

The chain combines TRBV2 with TRBJ2-7, with D tentatively TRBD1 (6 bases). This CDR3 contains 13 residues. The germline gives CDR1 SNHLY, CDR2 FYNNEI. The V and J ends lost 6 bases and 1 base respectively, with 10 bases between them. The CDR3 DNA reads TGTGCCAGCAGGGTCGACAGGTCCTACGAGCAGTACTTC. Its translation: CASRVDRSYEQYF. Based on the CDR3 plus reference TRBV2 and TRBJ2-7, the full variable domain is EPEVTQTPSHQVTQMGQEVILRCVPISNHLYFYWYRQILGQKVEFLVSFYNNEISEKSEIFDDQFSVERPDGSNFTLKIRSTKLEDSAMYFCASRVDRSYEQYFGPGTRLTVT.

CDR3 bases: TGCGCCAGCAGCCCTTATGCCTCCGGGACAGGGGGGACTGGAAACACCATATATTTT. It specifies CASSPYASGTGGTGNTIYF. The chain carries TRBV5-1 and TRBJ1-3, with 11 bases matching TRBD1. V was pared by 4 bases and J by 2 bases, with 14 bases of the junction left unmatched. The V gene's germline CDR1 is SGHRS and CDR2 YFSETQ. The CDR3 sequence is 19 residues long.

The CDR3 loop is CASSPGQGGQPQHF. CDR3 sequence (DNA): TGTGCCAGCAGCCCGGGACAGGGGGGGCAGCCCCAGCATTTT. The chain recombines TRBV5-8 with TRBJ1-5; 11 nucleotides match TRBD1. The CDR3 runs 14 residues. The J segment lost 7 bases and the V segment lost 4 bases, leaving 4 bases of the junction unmatched. CDR1 is SGHTS, CDR2 YDEGEE, per germline. Based on the CDR3 plus reference TRBV5-8 and TRBJ1-5, the full variable domain is EAGVTQSPTHLIKTRGQQATLRCSPISGHTSVYWYQQALGLGLQFLLWYDEGEERNRGNFPPRFSGRQFPNYSSELNVNALELEDSALYLCASSPGQGGQPQHFGDGTRLSIL.

This clone was observed at least ten times. The CDR3 reads CASSSRTGPYEQYF. The CDR3 DNA reads TGTGCCAGCAGCTCCAGGACAGGGCCCTACGAGCAGTACTTC. V is TRBV7-9 and J is TRBJ2-7, with 8 bases fitting TRBD1. Germline V lookup: CDR1 SEHNR, CDR2 FQNEAQ (reference sequence). This CDR3 spans 14 amino acids. With 4 bases clipped from V and 2 bases from J, the junction kept 4 bases outside the gene matches.

The rearrangement links TRBV4-2 to TRBJ2-7; D is possibly TRBD1 or TRBD2 (7 bases each). The CDR3 runs 16 residues. V lost 3 bases and J 5 bases, leaving 20 bases between the germline ends. Germline assignment: CDR1 LGHNA and CDR2 YNFKEQ. CDR3 residues: CASSQRTGTSANEQYF. DNA of the CDR3: TGTGCCAGCAGCCAGCGGACAGGAACTAGCGCGAACGAGCAGTACTTC.

The rearrangement links TRBV28 to TRBJ2-2; D remains ambiguous. Germline CDR1 and CDR2: MDHEN and SYDVKM. The CDR3 loop spans 11 amino acids. Deletions cut 5 bases from V and 8 bases from J, with 6 bases between. CDR3 bases: TGTGCCAGCAGTGGGTTTGGGGAGCTGTTTTTT. Its protein is CASSGFGELFF.

This clone was counted only a few times. The J gene is TRBJ1-5, the V gene TRBV28; TRBD1 agrees at 8 bases. Losses at the gene ends were 5 bases for V and 7 bases for J; bases not matched to a gene: 10. The CDR3 totals 15 residues. Per germline, CDR1 MDHEN and CDR2 SYDVKM. CDR3 DNA: TGTGCCAGCAGTGAAACCGGACAGGGTGGCCAGCCCCAGCATTTT. Protein: CASSETGQGGQPQHF.

V usage is TRBV5-4 and J usage is TRBJ1-3; a weak D match, TRBD1 (6 bases). The CDR3 length is 14 residues. Trimming took off 3 bases at V and 6 bases at J, with 13 bases between the two ends. Germline CDR1 reads SGHNT; CDR2 reads YYREEE (reference sequence). This CDR3 reads CASSSRTEPNTIYF. In DNA form, the CDR3 reads TGTGCCAGCAGCTCCCGGACAGAACCAAACACCATATATTTT.

This clone has just one count. The rearrangement links TRBV11-2 to TRBJ2-3, with TRBD2 matching 7 bases. CDR3 size: 16 residues. The V and J ends lost 0 bases and 2 bases, in that order; junction bases with no gene match: 5. Germline loops: CDR1 SGHAT, CDR2 FQNNGV. The CDR3 nucleotides read TGTGCCAGCAGCTTAGATCTAAGCGGGGCCACAGATACGCAGTATTTT. This gives the protein CASSLDLSGATDTQYF. Variable domain in full (rest from reference TRBV11-2 and TRBJ2-3): EAGVAQSPRYKIIEKRQSVAFWCNPISGHATLYWYQQILGQGPKLLIQFQNNGVVDDSQLPKDRFSAERLKGVDSTLKIQPAKLEDSAVYLCASSLDLSGATDTQYFGPGTRLTVL.

The V and J genes are TRBV3-1 (or the pseudogene TRBV3-2) and TRBJ2-1, with D possibly being TRBD2 (7 bases). Germline CDR1 reads LGHDT; CDR2 reads YNNKEL (reference sequence). The CDR3 is 14 amino acids. V lost 3 bases to trimming and J lost 8 bases, with 14 bases between them. CDR3 sequence reads: CASSQGGQEYEQFF. The DNA of the CDR3 is TGTGCCAGCAGCCAGGGGGGGCAAGAATATGAGCAGTTCTTC.

This chain uses TRBV15 with TRBJ1-6; D call uncertain. The germline V gene has CDR1 LNHNV and CDR2 YYDKDF (reference sequence). The CDR3 runs to 13 residues. Trimming shortened V by 1 base and J by 10 bases, and 8 bases separated the two germline ends. This chain's CDR3 is CATSRGVGSPLHF. The DNA for the CDR3 is TGTGCCACCAGCAGAGGGGTTGGATCACCCCTCCACTTT.

This clone was detected only once. The V call is TRBV9, the J call TRBJ2-7; no clear D. V shed 2 bases and J shed 5 bases, with 11 bases lying between them. The V gene's germline CDR1 is SGDLS and CDR2 YYNGEE. The CDR3 totals 13 residues. The CDR3 DNA reads as TGTGCCAGCAGCGTTGGCCGATCCCACGAGCAGTACTTC. Its protein product is CASSVGRSHEQYF.

This chain connects TRBV12-3 or TRBV12-4 to TRBJ2-5; D unresolved. The CDR3 contains 11 residues. V lost 3 bases to trimming and J lost 3 bases, with 2 bases between them. The CDR3 loop reads CASSFKETQYF. CDR3 DNA: TGTGCCAGCAGTTTTAAAGAGACCCAGTACTTC.

J is TRBJ2-7 and V is TRBV4-3; D may be TRBD2 (6 bases). V shed 3 bases and J shed 1 base, with 13 bases lying between them. This CDR3 spans 15 amino acids. Germline loops: CDR1 LGHNA, CDR2 YSLEER. The CDR3 here is CASSQLQGGSYEQYF. The CDR3 DNA sequence: TGCGCCAGCAGCCAGCTCCAGGGAGGATCCTACGAGCAGTACTTC.

The rearrangement joins TRBV5-1 to TRBJ1-2; D remains unclear. Germline V CDR1 and CDR2: SGHRS, YFSETQ. The ends were cut back, 0 bases at V and 8 bases at J, with 11 bases in the middle. The CDR3 extends over 13 amino acids. CDR3 loop: CASSLDEVVGYTF. The CDR3 DNA sequence: TGCGCCAGCAGCTTGGATGAGGTGGTGGGCTACACCTTC. Based on the CDR3 plus reference TRBV5-1 and TRBJ1-2, the full variable domain is KAGVTQTPRYLIKTRGQQVTLSCSPISGHRSVSWYQQTPGQGLQFLFEYFSETQRNKGNFPGRFSGRQFSNSRSEMNVSTLELGDSALYLCASSLDEVVGYTFGSGTRLTVV.

V gene TRBV4-1 combines with J gene TRBJ1-1; no reliable D call. Germline V CDR1 and CDR2: MGHRA, YSYEKL. This CDR3 is 15 amino acids long. V lost 5 bases and J lost 5, with 18 bases in between. The CDR3 DNA reads as TGCGCCAGCAGCTCCCTGCTGCGGAGAGAGACTGAAGCTTTCTTT. Translated, it gives CASSSLLRRETEAFF.

J is TRBJ2-3 and V is TRBV11-2, with D perhaps matching TRBD1 or TRBD2 (7 bases each). The CDR3 spans 15 residues. V shed 5 bases and J shed 4 bases, with 16 bases lying between them. The germline gives CDR1 SGHAT, CDR2 FQNNGV. The CDR3 region is CASSPGGLPADTQYF. The CDR3 DNA is TGTGCCAGCAGCCCAGGGGGACTACCGGCAGATACGCAGTATTTT.

This clone occurred once. This sequence joins TRBV7-9 and TRBJ2-5; no definite D call. V lost 5 bases to trimming and J lost 5 bases, with 9 bases between them. CDR1 is SEHNR and CDR2 is FQNEAQ in the germline V gene (reference sequence). This CDR3 spans 12 amino acids. The CDR3 nucleotides are TGTGCCAGCAGCCCCTACGGGGAGACCCAGTACTTC. Translation: CASSPYGETQYF.

This chain links TRBV20-1 with TRBJ2-2; TRBD2 is a possible D gene (6 bases). The CDR3 is 14 residues long. V dropped 3 bases and J dropped 5 bases, with 13 bases sitting between them. Looked up from germline, CDR1 is DFQATT and CDR2 is SNEGSKA (reference sequence). CDR3 in DNA: TGCAGTGCTAGTCTCGGGGGAAGGACCGGGGAGCTGTTTTTT. It translates to CSASLGGRTGELFF.

This clone was detected only a few times. V usage is TRBV27 and J usage is TRBJ1-5; TRBD1 matches at 8 bases. CDR1 is MNHEY and CDR2 is SMNVEV in the germline V gene (reference sequence). Trimming cost V 5 bases and J 1 base; bases outside gene matches: 13. There are 18 residues in the CDR3. As DNA, the CDR3 is TGTGCCAGCAGTCCCTTCCGGGACAGGTTTAGGAGCAATCAGCCCCAGCATTTT. It is translated as CASSPFRDRFRSNQPQHF.

V usage is TRBV6-2 or TRBV6-3 and J usage is TRBJ2-6, with D perhaps matching TRBD1 (6 bases). V lost 6 bases to trimming and J lost 4 bases, with 22 bases between them. The V gene's germline CDR1 is MNHEY and CDR2 SVGEGT. The CDR3 consists of 18 residues. CDR3 region: CASSHPGQSLAGANVLTF. As DNA, the CDR3 is TGTGCCAGCAGCCACCCAGGACAGTCCTTGGCGGGGGCCAACGTCCTGACTTTC.

The chain couples TRBV11-2 to TRBJ1-3, with D perhaps matching TRBD1 (5 bases). The CDR3 totals 15 residues. The germline V and J ends were trimmed by 6 bases and 4 bases, with 16 bases remaining between them. Germline CDR1 and CDR2: SGHAT and FQNNGV. In DNA, the CDR3 is TGTGCCAGCAGACTCGGGGGTTCTGGAGGAAACACCATATATTTT. Amino acids: CASRLGGSGGNTIYF. Complete variable domain (other parts from reference TRBV11-2 and TRBJ1-3): EAGVAQSPRYKIIEKRQSVAFWCNPISGHATLYWYQQILGQGPKLLIQFQNNGVVDDSQLPKDRFSAERLKGVDSTLKIQPAKLEDSAVYLCASRLGGSGGNTIYFGEGSWLTVV.

The gene calls are TRBV6-2 or TRBV6-3 and TRBJ2-2; 11 nucleotides match TRBD1. Looked up from germline, CDR1 is MNHEY and CDR2 is SVGEGT. The junction had 5 bases not matched to a gene; V was cut back by 6 bases and J by 5 bases. There are 15 residues in the CDR3. The CDR3 spells CASSQDRGRTGELFF. In DNA, the CDR3 is TGTGCCAGCAGCCAGGACAGGGGGCGGACCGGGGAGCTGTTTTTT.

V is TRBV12-3 or TRBV12-4 and J is TRBJ2-7; D unclear. V was trimmed by 6 bases and J by 5 bases, leaving 11 bases between them. The CDR3 runs to 12 residues. The CDR3 is CASSSIRNEQYF. The DNA of the CDR3 is TGTGCCAGCAGCTCTATTCGTAACGAGCAGTACTTC.

The rearrangement links TRBV10-2 to TRBJ1-6; TRBD1 is a possible D gene (6 bases). V was trimmed by 1 base and J by 8 bases, leaving 15 bases between them. Germline V gene lookup returns CDR1 WSHSY and CDR2 SAAADI. CDR3 length equals 16 residues. The CDR3 region has the DNA TGCGCCAGCAGTGAGTATATCGGGAAGGGGGATTCACCCCTCCACTTT. Translated, it gives CASSEYIGKGDSPLHF.

This clone came up a few times. V gene TRBV6-6 combines with J gene TRBJ1-5; D not certain. The CDR3 loop spans 16 amino acids. Germline V lookup: CDR1 MNHNY, CDR2 SVGAGI (reference sequence). The V end lost 5 bases, the J end lost 2 bases, and 16 bases lay between the germline ends. Written as DNA, the CDR3 is TGTGCCAGCAGTACCCGTGGAGGAAGGGGCAATCAGCCCCAGCATTTT. Residues: CASSTRGGRGNQPQHF.

The chain has TRBV2 and TRBJ1-4; D not resolved. Germline values: CDR1 SNHLY, CDR2 FYNNEI. There are 14 residues in the CDR3. V lost 1 base to trimming and J lost 4 bases, with 7 bases between them. The CDR3: CASSEGVINEKLFF. The DNA of the CDR3 is TGTGCCAGCAGTGAAGGAGTTATTAATGAAAAACTGTTTTTT.

This clone was counted between two and nine times. This chain links TRBV7-8 with TRBJ1-1; D is ambiguous. The CDR3 contains 14 residues. Per germline, CDR1 SGHVS and CDR2 FQNEAQ. Trimming took 3 bases from V and 0 from J, leaving 8 bases between them. As DNA, the CDR3 is TGTGCCAGCAGCTTCCCCAGAATGAACACTGAAGCTTTCTTT. Its translation is CASSFPRMNTEAFF.

The V and J genes are TRBV7-3 and TRBJ2-3, with TRBD2 matching 9 bases. The CDR3 covers 17 residues. V gave up 2 bases and J gave up 0 bases; unmatched junction bases: 6. The germline gives CDR1 SGHTA, CDR2 FQGTGA. The CDR3 here is CASSLRASGASTDTQYF. CDR3 in DNA: TGTGCCAGCAGCTTACGCGCTAGCGGGGCTAGCACAGATACGCAGTATTTT.